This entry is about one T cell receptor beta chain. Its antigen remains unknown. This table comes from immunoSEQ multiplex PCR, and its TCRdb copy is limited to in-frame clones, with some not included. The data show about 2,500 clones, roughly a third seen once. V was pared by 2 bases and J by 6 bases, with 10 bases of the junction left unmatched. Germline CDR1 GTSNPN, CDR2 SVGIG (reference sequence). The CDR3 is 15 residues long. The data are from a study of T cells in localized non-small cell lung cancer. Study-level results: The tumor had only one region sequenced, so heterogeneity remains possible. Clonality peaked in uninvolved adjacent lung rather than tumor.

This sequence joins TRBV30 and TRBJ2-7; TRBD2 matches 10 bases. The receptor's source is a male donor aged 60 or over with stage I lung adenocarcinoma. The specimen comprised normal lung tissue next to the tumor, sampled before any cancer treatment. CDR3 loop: CAWSYQGSGRGEQYF. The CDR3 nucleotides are TGTGCCTGGAGTTACCAGGGAAGCGGGAGGGGCGAGCAGTACTTC.